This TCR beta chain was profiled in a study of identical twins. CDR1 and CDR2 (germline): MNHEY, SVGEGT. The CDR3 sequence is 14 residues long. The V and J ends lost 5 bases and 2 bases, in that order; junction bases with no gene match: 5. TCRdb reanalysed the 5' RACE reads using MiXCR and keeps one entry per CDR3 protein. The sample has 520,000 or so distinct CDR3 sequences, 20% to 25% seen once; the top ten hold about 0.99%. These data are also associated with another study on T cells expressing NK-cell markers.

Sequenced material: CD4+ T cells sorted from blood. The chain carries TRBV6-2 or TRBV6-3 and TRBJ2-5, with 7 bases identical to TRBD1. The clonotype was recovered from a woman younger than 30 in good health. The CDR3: CASSRQGQQETQYF. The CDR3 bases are TGTGCCAGCAGTAGACAGGGTCAGCAAGAGACCCAGTACTTC.